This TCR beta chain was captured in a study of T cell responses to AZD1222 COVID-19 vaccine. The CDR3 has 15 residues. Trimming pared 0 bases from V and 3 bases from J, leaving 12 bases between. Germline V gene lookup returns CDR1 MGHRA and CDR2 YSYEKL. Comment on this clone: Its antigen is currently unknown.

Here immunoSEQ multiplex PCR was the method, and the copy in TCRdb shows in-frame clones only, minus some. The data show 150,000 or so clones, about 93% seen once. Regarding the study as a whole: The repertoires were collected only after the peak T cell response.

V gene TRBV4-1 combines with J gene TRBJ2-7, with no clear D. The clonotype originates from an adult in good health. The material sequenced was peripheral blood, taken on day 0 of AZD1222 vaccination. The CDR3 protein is CASSQEGSANYEQYF. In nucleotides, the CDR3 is TGCGCCAGCAGCCAAGAAGGCAGTGCCAACTACGAGCAGTACTTC.